These T cell receptor beta chains were read from a single sample in a study of T-cell memory formation after mild COVID-19. Using its own MiXCR run on the 5' RACE reads, TCRdb lists one record per CDR3 protein. The sample carries about 560,000 distinct CDR3 sequences, 20% to 25% recorded once. Sequencing input: PBMCs or a T cell subset sorted from them (not recorded which). The receptors stem from an adult woman who had mild COVID-19 (a few samples of this study predate the infection). Cell type and time point are not known. Both conserved end residues are part of each CDR3. A D gene is named only where the DNA matches it firmly. Some rows have no size entry. The others give once, few or many, or a class for an expanded clone.

TRBV5-1	TRBJ2-2	.	few	TGCGCCACCTTTCGAATCCGGGGGCGGAGAAACGCGAACACCGGGGAGCTGTTTTTT	CATFRIRGRRNANTGELFF
TRBV27	TRBJ2-7	TRBD1	.	TGTGCCAGCACCCCCAGGCGGGGGACAGGGGCCTACGAGCAGTACTTC	CASTPRRGTGAYEQYF
TRBV7-8	TRBJ2-3	.	.	TGTGCCAGCAGAATGGGGGGCACAGATACGCAGTATTTT	CASRMGGTDTQYF
TRBV10-3	TRBJ2-7	.	few	TGTGCCATCAGTGGTCAGGACTTCTACTACGAGCAGTACTTC	CAISGQDFYYEQYF
TRBV7-2	TRBJ1-1	.	few	TGTGCCAGCAGCTTACCCCCCGGTGAAGCTTTCTTT	CASSLPPGEAFF
TRBV20-1	TRBJ2-3	.	few	TGCAGTGCTAGAACTGGGGGGAGAGATACGCAGTATTTT	CSARTGGRDTQYF
TRBV20-1	TRBJ1-5	.	many	TGCAGTGCTCGAACAGGGACTTGGGATAGCAATCAGCCCCAGCATTTT	CSARTGTWDSNQPQHF
TRBV7-8	TRBJ2-5	.	few	TGTGCCAGCAGCTTAGAAGTGGCCCAGTACTTC	CASSLEVAQYF
TRBV25-1	TRBJ2-1	TRBD2	.	TGTGCCAGCAGTTCCAGCCTTAGGGCGGGAGAGAATGAGCAGTTCTTC	CASSSSLRAGENEQFF
TRBV20-1	TRBJ2-7	.	.	TGCAGTGCCCCCTTGGTGGGCGAGCAGTACTTC	CSAPLVGEQYF
TRBV20-1	TRBJ1-1	.	.	TGCAGTGCAAAGAGCAACAGATACACTGAAGCTTTCTTT	CSAKSNRYTEAFF
TRBV2	TRBJ2-7	.	few	TGTGCCAGCAGTGTGTCTAGCAGGTTCAACGAGCAGTACTTC	CASSVSSRFNEQYF